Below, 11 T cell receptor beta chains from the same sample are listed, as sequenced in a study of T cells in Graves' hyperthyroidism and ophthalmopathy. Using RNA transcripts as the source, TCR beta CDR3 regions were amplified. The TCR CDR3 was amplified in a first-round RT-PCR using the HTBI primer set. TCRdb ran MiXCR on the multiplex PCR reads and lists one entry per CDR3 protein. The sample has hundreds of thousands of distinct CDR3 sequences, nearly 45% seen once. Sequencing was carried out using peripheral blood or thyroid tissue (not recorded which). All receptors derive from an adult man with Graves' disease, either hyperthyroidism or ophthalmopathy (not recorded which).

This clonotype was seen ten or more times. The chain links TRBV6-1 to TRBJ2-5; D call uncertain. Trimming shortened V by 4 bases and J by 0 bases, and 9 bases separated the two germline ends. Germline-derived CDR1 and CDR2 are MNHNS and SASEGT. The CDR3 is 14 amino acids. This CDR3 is CASSVAGYQETQYF. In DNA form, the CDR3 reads TGTGCCAGCAGTGTTGCCGGGTACCAAGAGACCCAGTACTTC.

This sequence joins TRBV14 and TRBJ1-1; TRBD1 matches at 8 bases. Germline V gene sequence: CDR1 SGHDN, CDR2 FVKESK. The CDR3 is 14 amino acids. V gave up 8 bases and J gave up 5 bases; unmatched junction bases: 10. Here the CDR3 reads CASSPAQGDTEAFF. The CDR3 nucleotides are TGTGCCAGCTCACCAGCACAGGGGGATACTGAAGCTTTCTTT.

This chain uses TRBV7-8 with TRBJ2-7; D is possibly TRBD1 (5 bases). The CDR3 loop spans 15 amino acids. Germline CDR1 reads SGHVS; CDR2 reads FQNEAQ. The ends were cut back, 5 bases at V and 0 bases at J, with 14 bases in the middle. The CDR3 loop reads CASSRSSGPSYEQYF. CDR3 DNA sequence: TGTGCCAGCAGCCGTAGCTCAGGGCCCTCCTACGAGCAGTACTTC. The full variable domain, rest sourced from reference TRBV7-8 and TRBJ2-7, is GAGVSQSPRYKVAKRGQDVALRCDPISGHVSLFWYQQALGQGPEFLTYFQNEAQLDKSGLPSDRFFAERPEGSVSTLKIQRTQQEDSAVYLCASSRSSGPSYEQYFGPGTRLTVT.

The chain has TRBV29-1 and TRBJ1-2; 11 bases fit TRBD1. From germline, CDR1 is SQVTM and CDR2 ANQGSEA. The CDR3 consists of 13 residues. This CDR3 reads CSTDGQGAYGYTF. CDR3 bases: TGCAGTACGGATGGACAGGGGGCATATGGCTACACCTTC.

CDR3 in amino acids: CSARDTGPTGNSPLHF. Written as DNA, the CDR3 is TGCAGTGCTAGAGACACCGGGCCAACTGGAAATTCACCCCTCCACTTT. V gene TRBV20-1 combines with J gene TRBJ1-6; D gene unclear. Trimming left V 0 bases short and J 7 bases short, with 16 bases between. CDR3 length equals 16 residues. CDR1 is DFQATT and CDR2 is SNEGSKA in the germline V gene (reference sequence).

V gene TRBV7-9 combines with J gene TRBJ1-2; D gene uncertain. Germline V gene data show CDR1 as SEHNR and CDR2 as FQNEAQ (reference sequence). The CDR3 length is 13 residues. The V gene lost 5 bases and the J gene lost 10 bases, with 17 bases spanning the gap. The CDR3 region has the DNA TGTGCCAGCAGCCGAACCGGACCGGGTCTCTACACCTTC. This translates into CASSRTGPGLYTF.

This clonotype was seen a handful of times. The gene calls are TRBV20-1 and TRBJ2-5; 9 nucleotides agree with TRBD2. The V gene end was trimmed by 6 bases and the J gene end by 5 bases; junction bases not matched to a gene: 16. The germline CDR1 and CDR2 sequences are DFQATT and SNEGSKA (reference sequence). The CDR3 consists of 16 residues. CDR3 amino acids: CSADVNKRGAAETQYF. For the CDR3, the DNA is TGCAGTGCCGACGTAAATAAGCGGGGGGCTGCTGAGACCCAGTACTTC.

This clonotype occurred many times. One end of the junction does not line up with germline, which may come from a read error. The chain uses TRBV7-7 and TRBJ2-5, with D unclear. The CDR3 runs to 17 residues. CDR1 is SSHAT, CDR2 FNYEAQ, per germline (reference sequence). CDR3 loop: CASSLNGWSPRQETQYF. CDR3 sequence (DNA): TGTGCTAGCAGCTTAAATGGTTGGTCGCCCAGGCAAGAGACCCAGTACTTC.

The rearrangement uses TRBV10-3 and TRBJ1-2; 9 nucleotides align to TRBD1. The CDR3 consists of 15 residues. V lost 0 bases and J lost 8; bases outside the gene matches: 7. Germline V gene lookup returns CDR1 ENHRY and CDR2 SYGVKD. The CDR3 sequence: CAISESDRGVGGYTF. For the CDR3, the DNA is TGTGCCATCAGTGAGTCGGACAGGGGAGTGGGCGGCTACACCTTC.

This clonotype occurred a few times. The CDR3 reads CASSSTTGTYEQYF. The CDR3 DNA reads TGTGCCAGCAGCTCGACCACTGGAACCTACGAGCAGTACTTC. The chain carries TRBV7-2 and TRBJ2-7; D is unresolved. Germline CDR1 reads SGHTA; CDR2 reads FQGNSA. Trimming took off 4 bases at V and 2 bases at J, with 12 bases between the two ends. The CDR3 has 14 amino acids.

The CDR3 region has the DNA TGCAGCGTTCTCGGGACTAGCAAAGAGACCCAGTACTTC. Protein sequence: CSVLGTSKETQYF. V usage is TRBV29-1 and J usage is TRBJ2-5, with 9 bases aligning to TRBD2. The junction had 4 bases not matched to a gene; V was cut back by 5 bases and J by 3 bases. Germline V lookup: CDR1 SQVTM, CDR2 ANQGSEA. This CDR3 has 13 amino acids.